This TCR beta chain stems from a study of T cell changes during pregnancy in multiple sclerosis. In germline, CDR1 is MNHEY, CDR2 SVGAGI. The length of the CDR3 is 14 residues. With 6 bases removed from V and 0 bases from J, the gap between germline ends came to 8 bases. This clone was seen once. The table came from immunoSEQ multiplex PCR; TCRdb's copy has only in-frame clones and leaves some out. Of tens of thousands of clones listed, about 90% are singletons. The sequence came from a female donor in good health, enrolled as a control in a pregnancy study. V usage is TRBV6-5 and J usage is TRBJ1-4; D is uncertain. Sequences were derived from peripheral blood, sampled after pregnancy. CDR3 region: CASSRKPTNEKLFF. The CDR3 DNA reads as TGTGCCAGCAGCCGCAAGCCAACTAATGAAAAACTGTTTTTT.